This TCR beta chain is drawn from a study of vaccination and CD4 T cells after COVID-19. Treatment: approximately 10-day PBMC culture with coronavirus spike peptide pools or control peptides (ViraFEST assay). First, ViraFEST expanded antigen-specific T cells with peptide pools, and next it sequenced the TCRs. Scientists ran DNA taken from cultured CD4+ T cells through the Oncomine TCR Beta short-read assay for sequencing. TCRdb called the PCR reads again in MiXCR, with one record for every CDR3 protein. The profile covers 15,000 to 19,000 distinct CDR3 sequences, with 50% to 60% appearing a single time and 12% taken by the ten largest. A remark on this clonotype: Antigen: not known.

V was clipped by 3 bases and J by 7 bases, with 13 bases between them. Germline values: CDR1 DFQATT, CDR2 SNEGSKA (reference sequence). There are 13 residues in the CDR3. The sample was CD4+ T cells from blood, cultured in vitro. The origin of this receptor is a human donor who had recovered from COVID-19. V usage is TRBV20-1 and J usage is TRBJ1-5, with a possible D match to TRBD1 (6 bases). CDR3 in DNA: TGCAGTGCTAGTTCCAGGGGATACCAGCCCCAGCATTTT. It encodes CSASSRGYQPQHF.